The 26 T cell receptor beta chains in this list originate from one sample, sequenced in a study of OX40 agonist ivuxolimab in advanced cancers. Assay: immunoSEQ multiplex PCR; the TCRdb copy retains only in-frame clones and omits some. The sample comprises 15,000 to 20,000 clones, around 60% of which are singletons, and about 8.7% rests with the top ten. Source: CD4+ or CD8+ T cells sorted from blood, taken in a trial of the OX40 agonist ivuxolimab. These receptors were obtained from an adult with an advanced solid tumor such as melanoma, head and neck, liver or kidney cancer.

The table lists this clone with a few counts. This CDR3 is CASNPTGPPYNEQFF. CDR3 sequence (DNA): TGTGCCAGCAACCCGACCGGGCCCCCCTACAATGAGCAGTTCTTC. The rearrangement links TRBV5-8 to TRBJ2-1; D remains unclear. This CDR3 region has 15 residues. The germline V and J ends were trimmed by 6 bases and 2 bases, with 15 bases remaining between them. Germline V gives CDR1 SGHTS, CDR2 YDEGEE.

The chain couples TRBV29-1 to TRBJ1-1; D is undetermined. The V end lost 6 bases, the J end lost 0 bases, and 8 bases lay between the germline ends. The CDR3 runs to 12 residues. CDR1 and CDR2 from the germline V gene are SQVTM and ANQGSEA. The CDR3 loop is CSVFTLNTEAFF. The CDR3 nucleotides are TGCAGCGTATTTACTTTGAACACTGAAGCTTTCTTT.

This chain uses TRBV13 with TRBJ1-2; TRBD1 might be the D (6 bases). The CDR3 runs 14 residues. Looked up from germline, CDR1 is PRHDT and CDR2 is FYEKMQ (reference sequence). The V gene lost 3 bases and the J gene lost 0 bases, with 8 bases spanning the gap. DNA for the CDR3: TGTGCCAGCAGCTTTGGACAGACTAACTATGGCTACACCTTC. The encoded protein is CASSFGQTNYGYTF.

The V and J genes are TRBV9 and TRBJ2-5, with 11 bases fitting TRBD2. The germline V gene has CDR1 SGDLS and CDR2 YYNGEE. CDR3 length equals 17 residues. J gave up 2 bases and V 2 bases, and 8 bases lay outside the gene matches. CDR3 loop: CASSVEGLAGGQETQYF. For the CDR3, the DNA is TGTGCCAGCAGCGTCGAAGGCCTAGCGGGGGGACAAGAGACCCAGTACTTC.

This clone turned up a few times. The rearrangement links TRBV7-3 to TRBJ1-1, with 8 bases aligning to TRBD1. CDR3 size: 18 residues. Germline CDR1 reads SGHTA; CDR2 reads FQGTGA. Trimming at V came to 4 bases and at J to 1 base, leaving 14 bases not matched to a gene. Here the CDR3 reads CASSSLADRTGWNTEAFF. CDR3 DNA: TGTGCCAGCAGCTCTCTCGCCGACAGGACAGGGTGGAACACTGAAGCTTTCTTT.

As concerns this clone: Distinct nucleotide sequences in the sample also encode this CDR3. The chain couples TRBV7-9 to TRBJ2-5, with TRBD2 identical over 8 bases. With 3 bases clipped from V and 2 bases from J, the junction kept 8 bases outside the gene matches. This CDR3 spans 16 amino acids. From germline, CDR1 is SEHNR and CDR2 FQNEAQ (reference sequence). The CDR3 DNA reads as TGTGCCAGCAGCTTCCTAACTAGCGGCACACAAGAGACCCAGTACTTC. Translation gives CASSFLTSGTQETQYF.

The chain carries TRBV6-1 and TRBJ2-6, with D unresolved. Germline CDR1 MNHNS, CDR2 SASEGT. The CDR3 runs 13 residues. Trimming shortened V by 6 bases and J by 4 bases, and 7 bases separated the two germline ends. CDR3 nucleotide sequence: TGTGCCAGCAGACAACCCGGGGCCAACGTCCTGACTTTC. Protein sequence: CASRQPGANVLTF.

The J gene is TRBJ2-5, the V gene TRBV27, with 11 nucleotides matching TRBD2. The CDR3 has 14 amino acids. The J segment lost 5 bases and the V segment lost 6 bases, leaving 5 bases of the junction unmatched. Germline V gene lookup returns CDR1 MNHEY and CDR2 SMNVEV (reference sequence). The CDR3 is CASRASGGLETQYF. The DNA of the CDR3 is TGTGCCAGCAGGGCTAGCGGGGGGTTGGAGACCCAGTACTTC.

This sequence joins TRBV7-9 and TRBJ2-3; D remains ambiguous. Germline lookup yields CDR1 SEHNR and CDR2 FQNEAQ (reference sequence). V shed 5 bases and J shed 4 bases, with 7 bases lying between them. This CDR3 is built from 12 residues. For the CDR3, the DNA is TGTGCCAGCAGCCAAGGATCAGATACGCAGTATTTT. Its translation: CASSQGSDTQYF.

Comment on this clone: A read error may account for a junction end that differs from germline. The chain employs TRBV6-1 and TRBJ2-5, with 9 bases aligning to TRBD1. The better agreement between TRBJ2-7 and the DNA end casts doubt on the J call. There are 14 residues in the CDR3. Per germline, CDR1 MNHNS and CDR2 SASEGT. In nucleotides, the CDR3 is TGTGCCAGCAGCGAAGGACAGGGGAGCTACGAGCAGTACTTC. As protein: CASSEGQGSYEQYF.

J is TRBJ2-1 and V is TRBV28; D is ambiguous. CDR1 and CDR2 from the germline V gene are MDHEN and SYDVKM. This CDR3 has 10 amino acids. Trimming removed 5 bases at V and 5 bases at J, with 1 base between. CDR3 region: CASSDNEQFF. The CDR3 DNA reads TGTGCCAGCAGTGACAATGAGCAGTTCTTC.

V gene TRBV7-9 combines with J gene TRBJ2-2; 7 nucleotides align to TRBD2. The CDR3 runs to 14 residues. Losses at the gene ends were 5 bases for V and 4 bases for J; bases not matched to a gene: 4. Per germline, CDR1 SEHNR and CDR2 FQNEAQ (reference sequence). CDR3 nucleotide sequence: TGTGCCAGCAGCCGGGACTACCCCACCGGGGAGCTGTTTTTT. This translates into CASSRDYPTGELFF.

The chain couples TRBV10-3 to TRBJ1-1; 8 bases align to TRBD1. The CDR3 spans 14 residues. Germline-derived CDR1 and CDR2 are ENHRY and SYGVKD. V trimming: 10 bases; J trimming: 1 base; junction bases outside the gene matches: 8. For the CDR3, the DNA is TGTGCCACCACGACAGGGGCAAAGAACACTGAAGCTTTCTTT. Encoded protein: CATTTGAKNTEAFF.

The chain recombines TRBV7-9 with TRBJ2-3; the match to TRBD2 covers 14 bases. The CDR3 extends over 16 amino acids. Germline V gene sequence: CDR1 SEHNR, CDR2 FQNEAQ (reference sequence). J lost 2 bases, V lost 3 bases, and 1 base had no gene match. CDR3 bases: TGTGCCAGCAGCTTGACTAGCGGGGGGGACACAGATACGCAGTATTTT. It encodes CASSLTSGGDTDTQYF.

This clone was seen once. The chain combines TRBV4-1 with TRBJ2-5, with a weak D call TRBD1 (6 bases). Germline CDR1 reads MGHRA; CDR2 reads YSYEKL. V lost 1 base and J 0 bases, leaving 6 bases between the germline ends. The CDR3 consists of 14 residues. CDR3 in DNA: TGCGCCAGCAGCCAAGGGACAGACCAAGAGACCCAGTACTTC. Translation: CASSQGTDQETQYF.

J is TRBJ2-1 and V is TRBV29-1, with 10 bases that match TRBD2. Germline V gene sequence: CDR1 SQVTM, CDR2 ANQGSEA. This CDR3 has 14 amino acids. V lost 5 bases to trimming and J lost 6 bases; unmatched junction nucleotides: 7. CDR3 region: CSVSPAGGFNEQFF. CDR3 nucleotide sequence: TGCAGCGTTTCCCCAGCGGGGGGGTTCAATGAGCAGTTCTTC.

V is TRBV6-9 and J is TRBJ1-2, with D perhaps matching TRBD1 (6 bases). CDR1 is MNHGY, CDR2 SVAAGI, per germline. The CDR3 covers 15 residues. Trimming took off 3 bases at V and 6 bases at J, with 17 bases between the two ends. CDR3 loop: CASSYRQASADGYTF. The DNA of the CDR3 is TGTGCCAGCAGTTACCGACAGGCCTCGGCGGATGGCTACACCTTC.

The gene calls are TRBV4-1 and TRBJ2-3; D possibly corresponds to TRBD1 (5 bases). Germline V gene lookup returns CDR1 MGHRA and CDR2 YSYEKL. V shed 2 bases and J shed 4 bases, with 16 bases lying between them. The CDR3 length is 16 residues. CDR3 amino acids: CASSQLIREGADTQYF. The DNA of the CDR3 is TGCGCCAGCAGCCAATTGATCAGGGAAGGTGCAGATACGCAGTATTTT.

This clone was found a few times. The V and J genes are TRBV28 and TRBJ1-3; 8 positions agree with TRBD1. Germline values: CDR1 MDHEN, CDR2 SYDVKM. J was trimmed by 4 bases and V by 3 bases; bases with no gene match: 5. The CDR3 sequence is 15 residues long. CDR3 region: CASSFGRGLGNTIYF. The CDR3 DNA follows: TGTGCCAGCAGTTTCGGCAGGGGGCTCGGAAACACCATATATTTT.

The chain is built from TRBV6-5 and TRBJ2-7, with D possibly TRBD2 on 5 matching bases. The ends were cut back, 10 bases at V and 6 bases at J, with 22 bases in the middle. Looked up from germline, CDR1 is MNHEY and CDR2 is SVGAGI. CDR3 size: 14 residues. CDR3 residues: CATEDGGTLGEQYF. Here the CDR3 DNA reads TGTGCCACAGAGGACGGAGGTACCCTCGGCGAGCAGTACTTC.

The chain joins TRBV6-5 to TRBJ2-1, with 11 bases that match TRBD2. Germline values: CDR1 MNHEY, CDR2 SVGAGI. V was clipped by 2 bases and J by 12 bases; unmatched bases: 12. The CDR3 is made up of 16 amino acids. CDR3 DNA sequence: TGTGCCAGCAGTTACGGAAGTAGCGGGGGGGCATCGGGGCAGTTCTTC. Its translation: CASSYGSSGGASGQFF.

V is TRBV4-1 and J is TRBJ2-7; maybe TRBD1 (5 bases). There are 14 residues in the CDR3. CDR1 is MGHRA, CDR2 YSYEKL, per germline. Trimming shortened V by 0 bases and J by 2 bases, and 8 bases separated the two germline ends. The DNA of the CDR3 is TGCGCCAGCAGCCAAGATCTAGGGGCCTACGAGCAGTACTTC. Residues: CASSQDLGAYEQYF.

The V and J genes are TRBV7-8 and TRBJ2-7; TRBD2 agrees at 9 bases. The CDR3 consists of 14 residues. Germline V gene data show CDR1 as SGHVS and CDR2 as FQNEAQ. Germline trimming cut 6 bases from V and 6 bases from J; bases unmatched to any gene: 9. The DNA of the CDR3 is TGTGCCAGCAGTGTTGGAGCGGGGGGCCCCGAGCAGTACTTC. It translates to CASSVGAGGPEQYF.

This clone was detected once. The DNA for the CDR3 is TGCAGCGTTGAAACGCGGGGGGCCAGCACAGATACGCAGTATTTT. It is translated as CSVETRGASTDTQYF. The chain carries TRBV29-1 and TRBJ2-3, with TRBD2 identical over 8 bases. Per the germline V gene, CDR1 is SQVTM and CDR2 is ANQGSEA. CDR3 length: 15 amino acids. Losses at the gene ends were 2 bases for V and 0 bases for J; bases not matched to a gene: 4.

In this sample, this clone turned up a few times. This rearrangement joins TRBV9 to TRBJ2-7, with TRBD1 identical over 8 bases. The CDR3 covers 16 residues. The J segment lost 0 bases and the V segment lost 9 bases, leaving 14 bases of the junction unmatched. In germline, CDR1 is SGDLS, CDR2 YYNGEE. Here the CDR3 reads CAIGQGRALSSYEQYF. DNA for the CDR3: TGTGCCATCGGACAGGGAAGAGCGTTAAGCTCCTACGAGCAGTACTTC. Filled out from reference TRBV9 and TRBJ2-7, the complete variable domain reads DSGVTQTPKHLITATGQRVTLRCSPRSGDLSVYWYQQSLDQGLQFLIQYYNGEERAKGNILERFSAQQFPDLHSELNLSSLELGDSALYFCAIGQGRALSSYEQYFGPGTRLTVT.

The genes are TRBV4-1 and TRBJ1-2; D is possibly TRBD1 (6 bases). The CDR3 is 18 amino acids. The V and J ends lost 1 base and 10 bases respectively, with 28 bases between them. CDR1 is MGHRA and CDR2 is YSYEKL in the germline V gene. The CDR3 DNA is TGCGCCAGCAGCCAAGCCCGCCTCCGACAGGAATTTTTGGTGGACTACACCTTC. This gives the protein CASSQARLRQEFLVDYTF.